These T cell receptor beta chains were read from a single sample in a study of T-cell reconstitution after alpha-beta-depleted transplantation in children. TCRdb re-called the PCR reads through MiXCR, storing one row per CDR3 protein. The sample yields fewer than 1 million distinct CDR3 sequences, 15% to 20% seen once. This material consisted of PBMCs, mostly from graft donor cells, taken 360 days after TCRalphabeta/CD19-depleted stem cell transplant. These receptors all stem from a male patient under 18 who had a stem cell transplant for acute lymphoblastic leukemia, so the T cells may come from the graft donor. Both conserved end residues are part of each CDR3. The D gene is left open where the match is weak. The size entry is marked missing in some rows and otherwise reads once, few, many or a size class.

clone_size: -; cdr3_length: 17; d_call: TRBD2; j_call: TRBJ2-1; v_call: TRBV20-1; cdr3_nt: TGCAGTGCTAGCGTGTTTTTAGCGGGAGGTCCCTACAATGAGCAGTTCTTC; cdr3_aa: CSASVFLAGGPYNEQFF
clone_size: -; cdr3_length: 17; d_call: TRBD1; j_call: TRBJ2-7; v_call: TRBV5-6; cdr3_nt: TGTGCCAGCAGATTACAAACCGGGACAGGGGCCGTCTACGAGCAGTACTTC; cdr3_aa: CASRLQTGTGAVYEQYF
clone_size: -; cdr3_length: 16; d_call: TRBD2; j_call: TRBJ2-5; v_call: TRBV5-1; cdr3_nt: TGCGCCAGCAGCTTGCCCAAGCGGGAAGTATGGGAGACCCAGTACTTC; cdr3_aa: CASSLPKREVWETQYF
clone_size: few; cdr3_length: 13; d_call: -; j_call: TRBJ2-7; v_call: TRBV6-1; cdr3_nt: TGTGCCAGCATCCCTACAGGTTCCTACGAGCAGTACTTC; cdr3_aa: CASIPTGSYEQYF
clone_size: -; cdr3_length: 13; d_call: -; j_call: TRBJ2-1; v_call: TRBV11-2; cdr3_nt: TGTGCCAGCAGCTTAGATCCGAGATCCGAGCAGTTCTTC; cdr3_aa: CASSLDPRSEQFF
clone_size: few; cdr3_length: 14; d_call: TRBD1; j_call: TRBJ1-2; v_call: TRBV11-2; cdr3_nt: TGTGCCAGCAGCTCCATCTCAGGGGGTTCTGGCTACACCTTC; cdr3_aa: CASSSISGGSGYTF
clone_size: few; cdr3_length: 19; d_call: -; j_call: TRBJ1-6; v_call: TRBV4-1; cdr3_nt: TGCGCCAGCAGCCAAGATCAAACGGGATTTTCCACCTATAATTCACCCCTCCACTTT; cdr3_aa: CASSQDQTGFSTYNSPLHF
clone_size: few; cdr3_length: 13; d_call: -; j_call: TRBJ2-3; v_call: TRBV9; cdr3_nt: TGTGCCAGCAGCTCCCTCCTCACCCATACGCAGTATTTT; cdr3_aa: CASSSLLTHTQYF
clone_size: -; cdr3_length: 14; d_call: TRBD1; j_call: TRBJ2-2; v_call: TRBV20-1; cdr3_nt: TGCAGTGCTCCACAGGGGGCGGGCACCGGGGAGCTGTTTTTT; cdr3_aa: CSAPQGAGTGELFF
clone_size: -; cdr3_length: 15; d_call: -; j_call: TRBJ1-5; v_call: TRBV6-2/TRBV6-3; cdr3_nt: TGTGCCAGCAGTTACTTGGGGACAACCAATCAGCCCCAGCATTTT; cdr3_aa: CASSYLGTTNQPQHF